The T cell receptor (beta chain) under discussion was sequenced for a study of molecular identifiers for immune sequencing clone quantification (dated by TCRdb to the late 2010s). Study-level background: For a replicate experiment, the RNA from either 20,000 or 100,000 naive CD8 T cells was divided into five aliquots, and four of those aliquots went on to sequencing. This methods study benchmarked molecular-identifier clustering-based TCR repertoire sequencing (MIDCIRS) and TCR RNA copy counting, using CD8 T cells to do so.

Libraries were built with PCR. The sequencing machine was a NextSeq 500. Bulk TCR libraries were made following a previously described method, with the TCR primers given in Table S5. Total RNA was purified with the Qiagen AllPrep DNA/RNA kit. Before any analysis, reads coming from multiple sequencing runs of the same library were combined into one pool. From the authors' description of their analysis: Reads were retained only if the reads had an exact TCR constant sequence, and the retained reads were trimmed to 150 nt and grouped according to their 12-nt molecular barcodes. Reads within each barcode group were sub-clustered using a 15% Levenshtein threshold, and quality-weighted consensus sequences were constructed for each RNA molecule. Non-functional sequences were filtered out, along with any lower-count sequence sitting one edit away from another sequence. Based on a fit of two negative binomial distributions, barcode sub-clusters having less than 20% of the maximum read count were discarded. TCRdb ran its own pipeline on the public reads, namely fastp trimming at Q25 and MiXCR clone calling, and kept in-frame beta chains. Every distinct CDR3 protein forms one entry, paired with its most common genes and DNA. None of the V and J calls come from the authors' own analysis; TCRdb made them. The sample table shows more than 450,000 distinct CDR3 sequences, and approximately 25% are seen once. The top ten clonotypes cover under 0.8% of the sample.

A note on this clonotype: It has no known antigen specificity. No base quality values were provided; no much bigger clone lies one nucleotide off.

V is pared back by 4 bases and J by 2 bases, with 15 bases lying between the germline termini. The CDR3 numbers 15 residues from cysteine through phenylalanine. The read is trimmed to its CDR3 DNA, 45 bases read in frame from base 1. The germline V gene specifies SGHAT as CDR1 and FQNNGV as CDR2. Broad study findings and their caveats: A single cell's worth of spiked-in Jurkat TCR RNA was reported detectable even among under 1.3 million naive CD8 T cells. Modeling estimated about three recovered TCR RNA copies per cell, compared with about 10 by digital PCR, which implies around 30% capture efficiency. When barcode sub-clustering was omitted, TCR diversity was inflated by chimeric consensus sequences, with chimeras reaching as high as 47%. The naive libraries included spiked-in Jurkat TCR RNA (about ten copies' worth), and this RNA is not part of the donor repertoire. Highly expanded clone sizes could be underestimated if identical TCR molecules share a barcode. In CMV-specific effector cells, over 97% of molecules were held by clones above 20 RNA copies, whereas under 1% of molecules were held by such clones in naive cells.

Libraries of naive CD8 T cells were built from around 18,000 to 910,000 sorted cells, with 10%, 30% or 50% of the purified RNA used. Naive CD8 T cells, defined as CD8+CD4-CCR7+CD45RA+, were FACS-sorted into RLT Plus buffer on a BD FACSAria II. Around 10 TCR copies' worth of Jurkat RNA were spiked into roughly 17,000-1,100,000 naive CD8 T cell samples to test detection sensitivity. Enrichment of CD8 T cells was performed with RosetteSep CD8+ T Cell Enrichment Cocktail and Ficoll-Paque, after which ACK red cell lysis was carried out. This clonotype was obtained from a human donor in good health. Some libraries in this study had Jurkat cell RNA spiked in. Material for sequencing was naive CD8+ T cells from blood, with Jurkat cell RNA spiked in. In light of the paper, this sample's cell subset or site label describes: FACS-sorted CD8+CD4-CCR7+CD45RA+ naive T cells. Rearrangement joined TRBV11-2 to TRBJ2-7; confidence is insufficient to name the D gene. The CDR3 reads CASSCNWPGPYEQYF. Read as DNA, the sequence is TGTGCCAGCAGCTGCAATTGGCCTGGACCCTACGAGCAGTACTTC. The full variable domain, completed from the reference TRBV11-2 and TRBJ2-7 proteins outside the CDR3, reads EAGVAQSPRYKIIEKRQSVAFWCNPISGHATLYWYQQILGQGPKLLIQFQNNGVVDDSQLPKDRFSAERLKGVDSTLKIQPAKLEDSAVYLCASSCNWPGPYEQYFGPGTRLTVT.